The sequence of this T cell receptor (beta chain) was determined in a study of CD8+ T cells in alopecia areata. Across the whole study: Administration of oral tofacitinib to treated patients was at 5 to 10 mg twice daily.

Study results and caveats: Scalp sequencing also captures normal skin's resident alphabeta T cells.

The germline V gene has CDR1 SGHRS and CDR2 YFSETQ. V gave up 0 bases and J gave up 2 bases; unmatched junction bases: 5. The CDR3 runs to 17 residues. Treatment denoted: oral pan-JAK inhibitor, 5-10 mg twice daily. Remarks on this clone: Its antigen is still unknown.

cDNA reverse transcribed from extracted RNA served as the sequencing template. Method: immunoSEQ multiplex PCR; TCRdb's copy keeps in-frame clones and lacks some. This sample has some 200,000 clones, with about 62% found just once. This specimen consisted of CD4+ T cells sorted from blood, obtained at week 24, from a patient treated with tofacitinib. This receptor was taken from a human donor with alopecia areata. This chain joins TRBV5-1 and TRBJ2-3; TRBD2 aligns across 11 bases. The CDR3 spells CASSLGNSGRATDTQYF. The CDR3 bases are TGCGCCAGCAGCTTGGGAAATAGCGGGAGGGCCACAGATACGCAGTATTTT.